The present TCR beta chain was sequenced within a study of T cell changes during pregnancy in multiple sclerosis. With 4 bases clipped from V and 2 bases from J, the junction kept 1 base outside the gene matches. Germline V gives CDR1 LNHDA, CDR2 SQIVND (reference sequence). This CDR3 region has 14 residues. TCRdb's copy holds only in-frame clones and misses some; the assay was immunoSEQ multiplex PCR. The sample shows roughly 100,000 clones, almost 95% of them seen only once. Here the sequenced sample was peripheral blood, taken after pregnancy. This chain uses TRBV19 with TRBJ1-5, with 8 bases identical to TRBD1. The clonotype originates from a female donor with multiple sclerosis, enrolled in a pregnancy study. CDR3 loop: CASSTTGGNQPQHF. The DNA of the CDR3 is TGTGCCAGTAGTACGACAGGGGGCAATCAGCCCCAGCATTTT.